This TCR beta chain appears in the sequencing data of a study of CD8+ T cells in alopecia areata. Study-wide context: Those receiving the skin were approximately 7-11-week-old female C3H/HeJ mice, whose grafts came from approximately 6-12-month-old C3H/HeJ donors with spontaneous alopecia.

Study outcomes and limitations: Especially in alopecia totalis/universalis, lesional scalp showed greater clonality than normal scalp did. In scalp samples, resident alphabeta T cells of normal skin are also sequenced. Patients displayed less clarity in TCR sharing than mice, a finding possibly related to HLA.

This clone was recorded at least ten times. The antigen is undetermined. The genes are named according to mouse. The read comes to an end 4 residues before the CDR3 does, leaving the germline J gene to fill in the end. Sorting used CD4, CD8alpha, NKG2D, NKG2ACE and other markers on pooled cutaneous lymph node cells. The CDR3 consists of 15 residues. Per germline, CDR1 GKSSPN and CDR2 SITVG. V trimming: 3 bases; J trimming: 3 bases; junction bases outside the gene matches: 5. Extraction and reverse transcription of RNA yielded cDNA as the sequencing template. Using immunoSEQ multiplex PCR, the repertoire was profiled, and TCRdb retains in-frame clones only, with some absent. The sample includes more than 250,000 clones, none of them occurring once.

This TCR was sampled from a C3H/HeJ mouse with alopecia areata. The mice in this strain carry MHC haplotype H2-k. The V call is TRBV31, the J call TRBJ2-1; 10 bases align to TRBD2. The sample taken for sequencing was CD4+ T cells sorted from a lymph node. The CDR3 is CAWSPGTGVYAEQFF. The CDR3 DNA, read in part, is TGTGCCTGGAGCCCCGGGACTGGGGTCTATGCT.